This T cell receptor gamma chain stems from a study of gamma-delta T cells after stem cell transplantation. CDR1 EGSTGY and CDR2 YDSYTSSV come from the germline V gene. Germline trimming cut 0 bases from V and 1 base from J; bases unmatched to any gene: 5. The CDR3 spans 16 residues. TCRdb redid the clone calls on the RT-PCR reads with CATT. The data hold 950 to 1,500 gamma-chain clones, with roughly 17% observed a single time. This clone has more than one count but fewer than ten. The receptor comes from a human donor. It is not recorded whose cells these are; they may come from a transplant donor. Sequenced sample: gamma-delta T cells. The V call is TRGV4, the J call TRGJP1. Written as DNA, the CDR3 is TGTGCCACCTGGGATGGGGAGGGTACCACTGGTTGGTTCAAGATATTT. Translated: CATWDGEGTTGWFKIF.